One and the same sample provided the 17 T cell receptor beta chains below, sequenced in a study of Graves' ophthalmopathy and Graves' hyperthyroidism. RNA served as the template for amplifying TCR beta CDR3 regions. Scientists carried out first-round RT-PCR using HTBI primers and then a second-round multiplex PCR. TCRdb reanalysed the multiplex PCR reads using MiXCR and keeps one entry per CDR3 protein. The table records 650,000 to 900,000 distinct CDR3 sequences, around 40% of them present only once. Sequences were obtained from peripheral blood. The source of these receptors is an adult man with Graves' ophthalmopathy.

The chain combines TRBV29-1 with TRBJ2-1; possibly TRBD2 for D (5 bases). The CDR3 totals 15 residues. V lost 3 bases and J 2 bases, leaving 14 bases between the germline ends. Germline CDR1 is SQVTM and CDR2 is ANQGSEA. The CDR3, as DNA: TGCAGCGTTGACGGGGAAGGTAGTGCCTACAATGAGCAGTTCTTC. Its translation is CSVDGEGSAYNEQFF.

This clonotype was found many times. The chain carries TRBV15 and TRBJ2-1; 11 nucleotides line up with TRBD2. Germline CDR1 LNHNV, CDR2 YYDKDF (reference sequence). This CDR3 comprises 17 residues. J gave up 8 bases and V 0 bases, and 9 bases lay outside the gene matches. In nucleotides, the CDR3 is TGTGCCACCAGCAGAGATCGACGACTAGCGGGGATCGATGAGCAGTTCTTC. The encoded protein is CATSRDRRLAGIDEQFF.

About this clonotype itself: At one of its ends the junction is not consistent with the germline gene, which may arise from a read error. The chain recombines TRBV7-2 with TRBJ1-1, with D maybe TRBD1 (5 bases). From germline, CDR1 is SGHTA and CDR2 FQGNSA. This CDR3 region has 13 residues. The CDR3 loop is CANSLMGTFGAFF. CDR3 bases: TGTGCCAACAGCCTTATGGGGACGTTTGGAGCTTTCTTT.

The genes are TRBV20-1 and TRBJ2-7; the match to TRBD2 covers 11 bases. CDR3 size: 14 residues. CDR1 and CDR2 from the germline V gene are DFQATT and SNEGSKA (reference sequence). V trimming: 6 bases; J trimming: 3 bases; junction bases outside the gene matches: 7. In DNA form, the CDR3 reads TGCAGTGCGCCTTTAGCGGGGGGGCTCTACGAGCAGTACTTC. It encodes CSAPLAGGLYEQYF.

The chain links TRBV5-1 to TRBJ2-6; D gene ambiguous. Between the trimmed V and J ends, which lost 2 bases and 8 bases, there was a span of 8 bases. This CDR3 is built from 13 residues. Germline CDR1 SGHRS, CDR2 YFSETQ. The chain's CDR3 is CASSFKGSNVLTF. CDR3 nucleotide sequence: TGCGCCAGCAGCTTTAAAGGGTCCAACGTCCTGACTTTC.

This clonotype has only a few counts. The rearrangement links TRBV25-1 to TRBJ1-6, with D hard to call. V lost 6 bases to trimming and J lost 5 bases, with 8 bases between them. Germline lookup yields CDR1 MGHDK and CDR2 SYGVNS. This CDR3 is built from 13 residues. Here the CDR3 DNA reads TGTGCCAGCAGCGTACAGAATAATTCACCCCTCCACTTT. Translating it yields CASSVQNNSPLHF.

This clonotype has just one count. Sequence at one end of the junction differs from germline and may be a read error. J is TRBJ1-2 and V is TRBV15; no clear D. Germline assignment: CDR1 LNHNV and CDR2 YYDKDF (reference sequence). The CDR3 totals 14 residues. The CDR3 is CATSRGTGNSGYTF. The CDR3 nucleotides are TGTGCCACCAGCAGAGGGACTGGGAACTCTGGCTACACCTTC.

This clonotype was counted ten times or more. This chain uses TRBV20-1 with TRBJ2-6; a weak D match, TRBD1 (5 bases). This CDR3 comprises 15 residues. The V gene lost 1 base and the J gene lost 0 bases, with 7 bases spanning the gap. Germline V gene lookup returns CDR1 DFQATT and CDR2 SNEGSKA (reference sequence). The CDR3 loop reads CSARVQVSGANVLTF. CDR3 bases: TGCAGTGCTAGAGTACAGGTCTCTGGGGCCAACGTCCTGACTTTC.

V is TRBV14 and J is TRBJ2-5, with D tentatively TRBD2 (6 bases). Germline CDR1 is SGHDN and CDR2 is FVKESK. CDR3 length equals 16 residues. The ends were cut back, 0 bases at V and 10 bases at J, with 21 bases in the middle. The CDR3 here is CASSQDGGTQSGFQYF. The CDR3, as DNA: TGTGCCAGCAGCCAAGATGGAGGGACCCAGAGTGGGTTCCAGTACTTC. Supplemented by reference TRBV14 and TRBJ2-5, the full variable domain reads EAGVTQFPSHSVIEKGQTVTLRCDPISGHDNLYWYRRVMGKEIKFLLHFVKESKQDESGMPNNRFLAERTGGTYSTLKVQPAELEDSGVYFCASSQDGGTQSGFQYFGPGTRLLVL.

As for this clonotype: A read error is possible here, since a much larger clone lies one base away. The chain is built from TRBV9 and TRBJ1-1, with D unresolved. Germline V gene data show CDR1 as SGDLS and CDR2 as YYNGEE. V was pared by 7 bases and J by 1 base, with 11 bases between. This CDR3 region has 13 residues. CDR3 coding DNA: TGTGCCAGCGGTTCTTCCGCGAACACTGAAGCTTTCTTT. This encodes CASGSSANTEAFF.

The chain uses TRBV25-1 and TRBJ2-2; 12 bases are a match to TRBD2. Germline-derived CDR1 and CDR2 are MGHDK and SYGVNS. This CDR3 comprises 15 residues. V trimming: 8 bases; J trimming: 5 bases; junction bases outside the gene matches: 6. CDR3 bases: TGTGCCAGCCAGACTAGCGGGAGACGAACCGGGGAGCTGTTTTTT. This encodes CASQTSGRRTGELFF.

In its sample, this clonotype was seen a few times. V usage is TRBV6-6 and J usage is TRBJ2-5, with TRBD1 matching over 7 bases. The germline V gene encodes CDR1 MNHNY and CDR2 SVGAGI (reference sequence). CDR3 length equals 13 residues. V shed 6 bases and J 5 bases; nucleotides not matched to a gene: 6. CDR3 in DNA: TGTGCCAGCAGGACAGGGTTTTTGGAGACCCAGTACTTC. Its translation: CASRTGFLETQYF.

The chain has TRBV7-2 and TRBJ1-2; 10 bases agree with TRBD1. The V gene end was trimmed by 1 base and the J gene end by 3 bases; junction bases not matched to a gene: 5. Germline loops: CDR1 SGHTA, CDR2 FQGNSA. CDR3 length equals 16 residues. Here the CDR3 reads CASSLVGQGKYYGYTF. The CDR3 DNA follows: TGTGCCAGCAGCTTAGTGGGACAGGGGAAGTACTATGGCTACACCTTC. The entire variable domain, with the rest obtained from reference TRBV7-2 and TRBJ1-2, is as follows: GAGVSQSPSNKVTEKGKDVELRCDPISGHTALYWYRQSLGQGLEFLIYFQGNSAPDKSGLPSDRFSAERTGGSVSTLTIQRTQQEDSAVYLCASSLVGQGKYYGYTFGSGTRLTVV.

The rearrangement uses TRBV5-1 and TRBJ2-7; D not resolved. The CDR3 sequence is 12 residues long. In germline, CDR1 is SGHRS, CDR2 YFSETQ. V shed 3 bases and J shed 4 bases, with 8 bases lying between them. The CDR3 DNA reads TGCGCCAGCAGCTACAATAAATACGAGCAGTACTTC. The encoded protein is CASSYNKYEQYF.

As for this clonotype: Relative to the germline gene, one junction end is altered; a read error may explain this. This rearrangement joins TRBV24-1 to TRBJ1-5, with 7 bases identical to TRBD1. CDR1 and CDR2 (germline): KGHDR, SFDVKD. The CDR3 has 14 residues. The CDR3, as DNA: TGTGCCAGCAGTTTCACAGGGGACAATCAGCCCCAGCATTTT. Translated: CASSFTGDNQPQHF.

This clonotype was recorded a few times. This chain links TRBV25-1 with TRBJ1-1; 8 nucleotides align to TRBD1. The V segment lost 6 bases and the J segment 8 bases; nucleotides outside the gene matches: 11. From germline, CDR1 is MGHDK and CDR2 SYGVNS. The CDR3 extends over 14 amino acids. In nucleotides, the CDR3 is TGTGCCAGCAGCCAAGTCGGGAACAGGGGGGAAGCTTTCTTT. Translated, it gives CASSQVGNRGEAFF. Complete variable domain (other parts from reference TRBV25-1 and TRBJ1-1): EADIYQTPRYLVIGTGKKITLECSQTMGHDKMYWYQQDPGMELHLIHYSYGVNSTEKGDLSSESTVSRIRTEHFPLTLESARPSHTSQYLCASSQVGNRGEAFFGQGTRLTVV.

This chain connects TRBV19 to TRBJ1-2; TRBD1 matches at 10 bases. J gave up 0 bases and V 9 bases, and 7 bases lay outside the gene matches. The CDR3 spans 15 residues. Germline V gene lookup returns CDR1 LNHDA and CDR2 SQIVND (reference sequence). The CDR3 DNA reads as TGTGCCAGCTCGGGACAGGGGACTACTAACTATGGCTACACCTTC. Residues: CASSGQGTTNYGYTF.